The source of this T cell receptor (beta chain) is a study of shared clonotypes between healthy human individuals (dated by TCRdb to 2020 to 2021). Regarding the research as a whole: Three men and a couple of women, aged 18 to 49 years, made up the cohort. For each donor, CD4 naive and CD4 memory were each run on three plates, CD8 naive on two plates, and CD8 memory on one plate. To estimate repertoire size and how much clonotype sharing occurs between individuals, the study deeply sequenced the blood TCR repertoires of roughly 5 healthy adults. Libraries were prepared and TCR repertoires were sequenced by different laboratories using diverse techniques, in order to increase sequencing depth and limit assay-specific biases. Between about 0.8 and 8.9 billion PBMCs per donor were obtained by leukapheresis.

The investigation overall reported the following: The small number of donors limited the genetic and exposure-history diversity represented. Higher generation probabilities were observed for clonotypes shared by all four sorted-subset donors than for non-shared clonotypes. Larger estimated clonotype richness was generally found for naive subsets than for memory subsets. Roughly 5% of naive CD4, more than 3% of naive CD8, 2.3% of memory CD4, and around 0.4% of memory CD8 clonotypes were shared across a handful of donors. Incomplete sequencing was indicated by rarefaction of sorted-subset datasets, despite the large sequencing depth. Only blood was sampled, and tissue TCR repertoires likely differ from those in blood. Based on pairwise subsampling, the degree of clonotype sharing among donors was expected to be affected by sequencing depth.

As for this clone: No antigen is known for it. Nothing much larger sits one base from this clone, and base qualities are not available.

V ends up 5 bases short and J 11 bases short, with an unmatched junction base count of 5. CDR1 and CDR2, per the germline V gene, are SGHTA and FQGTGA. Taken from cysteine to phenylalanine, the CDR3 has 13 residues. The retained sequence is limited to the CDR3, 39 bases, with the frame set at the first base. Donors were healthy HIV-negative adults with no recently reported acute infections or vaccinations. Every donor was a Caucasian adult residing in Nashville, Tennessee, USA. CD4+ T cells were enriched by magnetic negative selection; naive cells were then positively selected on CD45RA, and the negative fraction formed the memory subset. After blood collection by leukapheresis, PBMCs were isolated using Ficoll-Histopaque density gradient centrifugation and then cryopreserved in the vapor phase of liquid nitrogen. Analytical flow cytometry was used to check the purity and quantity of each magnetically sorted T cell population. Genomic DNA was isolated from each sorted fraction and quantified by UV absorbance on a Nanodrop 2000c.

Using the deep immunoSEQ assay, TCR CDR3 regions were amplified from genomic DNA by multiplex PCR. Genomic DNA extracted from each cell subset was distributed evenly over all wells of several immunoSEQ 96-well plates, and each plate served as one replicate. For sorted subsets, each replicate PCR was loaded with 200 ng genomic DNA, equivalent to 25,000 to 30,000 T cell genomes. The purified libraries were quantified using a Qubit 3.0 fluorometer, sized with a Bioanalyzer 2100, and then quantified again using the KAPA Library Quantification kit. Each immunoSEQ 96-well plate was sequenced on its own single-read 150-cycle Illumina NextSeq 550 flow cell. The authors processed their data as follows. The immunoSEQ output contained only junctional sequences without quality scores, so filtering could not match that applied to full-length reads. To assign V/J genes and CDR3, sequences were annotated using PyIR, a Python wrapper for IgBLAST v1.9, with IMGT germline references. Reads were removed for weak V/J assignments (E-value above 1e-6), missing CDR3, stop codons, out-of-frame junctions, or ambiguous translated residues. V3J clonotypes were defined as sequences sharing the same inferred V gene, J gene, and CDR3 amino acid sequence. Percentage overlap between repertoires was calculated by dividing the number of shared unique clonotypes by the size of the smaller repertoire. Repertoire richness was assessed with RTK rarefaction, the Chao1 estimator, and Recon v2.1 estimates of unobserved clonotypes. For all TCRbeta clonotypes obtained by the gDNA method from four donors, generation probabilities were computed with OLGA. TCRdb limited this immuneACCESS table to in-frame rearrangements with V and J called. A share of clones is missing; checked studies link under half to unresolved V genes, and the rest is unexplained. The V and J calls and clone size come from that table; D and trimming were worked out from the DNA. This sample has about 2.5 million clones in its table, and roughly 92% of those were observed once. About 0.41% of the sample rests with the top ten.

The sequenced sample consisted of naive CD4+ T cells from PBMCs. This sample's cell subset or site label indicates: CD45RA+ positively selected. Recombination connected TRBV7-3 to TRBJ2-6; 8 bases in between match TRBD2. This receptor was obtained from a man aged 18 to 30 in good health. Some clones in this sample may be carry-over from other donors' samples. The CDR3 has the sequence CASSKAGADVLTF. The nucleotide sequence is given as TGTGCCAGCAGCAAAGCGGGGGCTGACGTCCTGACTTTC. The full variable domain, with segments outside the CDR3 supplied by the reference TRBV7-3 and TRBJ2-6 proteins, appears as GAGVSQTPSNKVTEKGKYVELRCDPISGHTALYWYRQSLGQGPEFLIYFQGTGAADDSGLPNDRFFAVRPEGSVSTLKIQRTERGDSAVYLCASSKAGADVLTFGAGSRLTVL.